The present TCR beta chain was sequenced within a study of a mutant IDH1 vaccine in newly diagnosed glioma. At the level of the study: Treated patients had a mean age of about 38 years and a roughly 62% male, around 40% female split. Patients' prior therapy spanned radiotherapy, temozolomide, or both; most underwent both.

Described time point: baseline, week 1 (first vaccination visit). Treatment of the sample: pre-vaccination baseline after standard-of-care therapy. Overall study results and limits: Of the patients, roughly 93% had vaccine-induced immune responses. Pseudoprogression looked unconnected to shifts in top peripheral T cell clonotypes.

This CDR3 region has 13 residues. Trimming took off 8 bases at V and 2 bases at J, with 13 bases between the two ends. Germline V gene lookup returns CDR1 SEHNR and CDR2 FQNEAQ (reference sequence). Points on this clone: Its antigen is as yet unknown.

Libraries were prepared by immunoSEQ multiplex PCR; TCRdb keeps only in-frame clonotypes and omits some of them. The sample consists of roughly 15,000 clones, 80% to 90% of them appearing once. The clonotype was recovered from a woman aged 40-49 years with glioma. Some clones in this sample may be carry-over from other donors' samples. The input for sequencing was PBMCs, taken from a glioma patient treated with radiotherapy, temozolomide or both. The V and J genes are TRBV7-9 and TRBJ2-7; D gene uncertain. The CDR3 region has the DNA TGTGCCAGCCAACGGTGGAGTACCTACGAGCAGTACTTC. Translating it yields CASQRWSTYEQYF.